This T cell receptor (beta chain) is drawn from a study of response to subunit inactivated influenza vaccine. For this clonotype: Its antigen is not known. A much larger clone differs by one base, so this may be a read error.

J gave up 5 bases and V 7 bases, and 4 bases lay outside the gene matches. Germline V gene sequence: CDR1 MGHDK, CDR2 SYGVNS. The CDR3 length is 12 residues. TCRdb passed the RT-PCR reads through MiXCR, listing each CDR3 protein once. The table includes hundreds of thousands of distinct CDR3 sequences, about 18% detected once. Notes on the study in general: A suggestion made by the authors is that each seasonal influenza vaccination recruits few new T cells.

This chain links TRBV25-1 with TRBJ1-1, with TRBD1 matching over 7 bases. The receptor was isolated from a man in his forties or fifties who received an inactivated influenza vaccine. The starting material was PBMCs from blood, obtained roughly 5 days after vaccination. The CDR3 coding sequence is TGTGCCAGCAAAGCAGGGGGTACTGAAGCTTTCTTT. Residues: CASKAGGTEAFF.